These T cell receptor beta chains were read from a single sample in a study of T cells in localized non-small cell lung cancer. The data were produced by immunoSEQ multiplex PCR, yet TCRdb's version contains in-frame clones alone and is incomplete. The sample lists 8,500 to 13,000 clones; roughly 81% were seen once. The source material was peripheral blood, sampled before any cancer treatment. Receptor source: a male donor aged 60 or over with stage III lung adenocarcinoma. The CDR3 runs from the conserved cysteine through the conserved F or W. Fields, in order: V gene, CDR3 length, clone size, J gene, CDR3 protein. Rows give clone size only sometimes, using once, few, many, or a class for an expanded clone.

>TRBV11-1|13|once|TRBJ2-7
CASSYKLSYEQYF
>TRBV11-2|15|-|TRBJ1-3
CASSLTPGSGNTIYF
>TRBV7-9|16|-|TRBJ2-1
CASSLTGLADYNEQFF
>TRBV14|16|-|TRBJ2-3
CASSQVGRAKKDTQYF
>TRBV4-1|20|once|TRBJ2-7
CASSQYYRDRGPASSYEQYF
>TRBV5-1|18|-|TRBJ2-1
CASSLGTGGLLGDNEQFF
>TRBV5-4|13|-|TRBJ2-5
CASSLDGVETQYF
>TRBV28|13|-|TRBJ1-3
CGTGEVTGNTIYF
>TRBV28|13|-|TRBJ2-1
CASSFISVHEQFF
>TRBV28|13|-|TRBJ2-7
CASSYGTSREQYF
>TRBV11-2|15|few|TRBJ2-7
CASSRGPSSSYEQYF
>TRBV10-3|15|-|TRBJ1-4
CAISDGGFFDEKLFF
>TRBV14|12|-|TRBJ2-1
CASSRSGLVEFF
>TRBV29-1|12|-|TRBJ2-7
CSVQEAGQEQYF
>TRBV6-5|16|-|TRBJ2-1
CASSYFLAGGLGEQFF
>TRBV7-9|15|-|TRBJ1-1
CASSFRLTGGTEAFF
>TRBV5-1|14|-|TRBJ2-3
CASSLEGGTDTQYF
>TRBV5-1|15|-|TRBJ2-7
CASSLGQGITYEQYF
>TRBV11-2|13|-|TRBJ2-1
CASSLARYTEQFF
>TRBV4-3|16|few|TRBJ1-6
CASSQEGFSYNSPLHF
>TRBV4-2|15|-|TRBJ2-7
CASSQDPTRSYEQYF
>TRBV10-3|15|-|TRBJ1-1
CAISELDSSFTEAFF
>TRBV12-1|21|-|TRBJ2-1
CASSFVAGGSFSDFSTNEQFF
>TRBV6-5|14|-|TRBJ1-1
CASSYSGQGPEAFF
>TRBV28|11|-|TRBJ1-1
CASSRDREAFF
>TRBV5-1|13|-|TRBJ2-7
CASGRSRSYEQYF
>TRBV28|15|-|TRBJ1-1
CASSPRDTLGTEAFF
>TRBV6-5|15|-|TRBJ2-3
CASSPPGRSGHTQYF
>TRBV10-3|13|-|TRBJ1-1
CAIMQGPNTEAFF
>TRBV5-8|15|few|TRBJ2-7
CASSLPGLAGVEQYF
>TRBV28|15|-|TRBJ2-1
CASSRGDRDYNEQFF
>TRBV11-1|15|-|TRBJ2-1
CASSLTLSSYNEQFF
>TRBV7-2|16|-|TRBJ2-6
CASSSSGGTGANVLTF
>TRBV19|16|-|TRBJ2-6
CASSISPSSGANVLTF
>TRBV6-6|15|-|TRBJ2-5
CASSYPDSRGETQYF
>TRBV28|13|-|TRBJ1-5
CASTQESPQPQHF
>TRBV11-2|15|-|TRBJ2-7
CASSLVQGAIYEQYF
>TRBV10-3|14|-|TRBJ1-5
CAIRSDRGNQPQHF
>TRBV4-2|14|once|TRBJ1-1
CASSLDRTFTEAFF
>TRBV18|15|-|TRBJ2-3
CASSPLEERVDTQYF
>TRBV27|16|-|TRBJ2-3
CASSPPLGGGPDTQYF